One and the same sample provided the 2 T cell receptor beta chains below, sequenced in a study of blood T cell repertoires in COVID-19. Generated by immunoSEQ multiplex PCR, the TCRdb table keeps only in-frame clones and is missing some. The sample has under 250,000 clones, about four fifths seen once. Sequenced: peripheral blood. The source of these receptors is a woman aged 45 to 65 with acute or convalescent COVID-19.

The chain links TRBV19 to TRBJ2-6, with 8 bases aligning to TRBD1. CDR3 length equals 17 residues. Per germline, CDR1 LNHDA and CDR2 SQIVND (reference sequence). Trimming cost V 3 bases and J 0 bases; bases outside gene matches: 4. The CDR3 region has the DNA TGTGCCAGTAGTATGGGGACAGGAGTCTCTGGGGCCAACGTCCTGACTTTC. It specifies CASSMGTGVSGANVLTF.

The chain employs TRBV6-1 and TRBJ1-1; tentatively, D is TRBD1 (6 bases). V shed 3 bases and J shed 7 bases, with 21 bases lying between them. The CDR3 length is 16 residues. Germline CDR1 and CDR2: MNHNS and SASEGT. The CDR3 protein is CASSDLVGATGSEAFF. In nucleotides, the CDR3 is TGTGCCAGCAGTGATCTGGTTGGGGCTACAGGGAGTGAAGCTTTCTTT.